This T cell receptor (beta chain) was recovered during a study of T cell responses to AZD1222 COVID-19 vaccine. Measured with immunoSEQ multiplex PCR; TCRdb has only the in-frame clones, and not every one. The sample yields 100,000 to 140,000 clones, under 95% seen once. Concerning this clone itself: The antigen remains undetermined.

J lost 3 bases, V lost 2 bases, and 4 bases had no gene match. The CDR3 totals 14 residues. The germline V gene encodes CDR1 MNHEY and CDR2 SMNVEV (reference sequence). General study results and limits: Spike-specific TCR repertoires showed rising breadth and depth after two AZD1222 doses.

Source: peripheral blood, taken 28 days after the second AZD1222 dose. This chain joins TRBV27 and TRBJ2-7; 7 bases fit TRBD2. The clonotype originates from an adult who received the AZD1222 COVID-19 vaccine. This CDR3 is CASSLGGSHYEQYF. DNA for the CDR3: TGTGCCAGCAGTTTAGGCGGGAGCCACTACGAGCAGTACTTC.